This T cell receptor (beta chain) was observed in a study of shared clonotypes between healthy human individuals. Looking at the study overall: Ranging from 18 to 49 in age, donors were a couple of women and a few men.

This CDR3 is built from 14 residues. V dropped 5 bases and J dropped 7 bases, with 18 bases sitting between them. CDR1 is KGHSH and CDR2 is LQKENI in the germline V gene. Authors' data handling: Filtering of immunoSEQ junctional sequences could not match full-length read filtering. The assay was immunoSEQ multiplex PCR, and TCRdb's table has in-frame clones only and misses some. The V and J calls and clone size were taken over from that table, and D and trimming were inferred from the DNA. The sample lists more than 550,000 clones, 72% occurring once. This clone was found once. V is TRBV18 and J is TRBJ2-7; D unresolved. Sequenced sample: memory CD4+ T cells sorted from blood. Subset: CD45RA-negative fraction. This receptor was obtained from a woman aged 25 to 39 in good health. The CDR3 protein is CASSSLEERREQYF. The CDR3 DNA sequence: TGTGCCAGCTCATCGCTAGAGGAGAGGCGGGAGCAGTACTTC.